The T cell receptor beta chain under discussion was sequenced for a study of shared clonotypes between healthy human individuals. Terminally differentiated effector memory CD45RA+ cells were excluded from the naive CD8 cells, which were CD45RO-negative and positively selected for CCR7. The table came from immunoSEQ multiplex PCR; TCRdb's copy has only in-frame clones and leaves some out. Among more than 2 million clones listed, just over 90% were seen once. Germline-derived CDR1 and CDR2 are SGHNT and YYREEE (reference sequence). V was clipped by 3 bases and J by 1 base, with 16 bases between them. The CDR3 has 16 residues.

This chain connects TRBV5-4 to TRBJ1-1; a weak D match, TRBD1 (6 bases). The source of this sequence is a young man in good health. Some clones in this sample may be carry-over from other donors' samples. Sequenced input: naive CD8+ T cells from PBMCs. This chain's CDR3 is CASSSEGHLGNTEAFF. DNA of the CDR3: TGTGCCAGCAGCTCCGAGGGACACCTGGGGAACACTGAAGCTTTCTTT.